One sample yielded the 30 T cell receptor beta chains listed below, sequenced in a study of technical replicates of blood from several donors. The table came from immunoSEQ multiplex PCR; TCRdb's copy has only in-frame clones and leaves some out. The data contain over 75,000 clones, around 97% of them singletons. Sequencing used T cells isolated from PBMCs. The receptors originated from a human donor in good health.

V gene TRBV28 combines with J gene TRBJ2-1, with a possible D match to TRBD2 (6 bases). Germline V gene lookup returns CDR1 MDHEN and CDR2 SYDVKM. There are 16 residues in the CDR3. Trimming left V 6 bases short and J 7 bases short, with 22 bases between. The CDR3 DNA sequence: TGTGCCAGCAGCCTTCTCTTCGGGACTTCAATTAATGAGCAGTTCTTC. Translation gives CASSLLFGTSINEQFF.

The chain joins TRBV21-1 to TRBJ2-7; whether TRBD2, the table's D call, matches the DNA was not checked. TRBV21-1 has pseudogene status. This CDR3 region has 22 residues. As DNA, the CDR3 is TGTGCCAGCAGCAAAGTGAGGGTCGGGGTTTGGGTAACCGGACTATCCTTGAGGGAGCAGTACTTC. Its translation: CASSKVRVGVWVTGLSLREQYF.

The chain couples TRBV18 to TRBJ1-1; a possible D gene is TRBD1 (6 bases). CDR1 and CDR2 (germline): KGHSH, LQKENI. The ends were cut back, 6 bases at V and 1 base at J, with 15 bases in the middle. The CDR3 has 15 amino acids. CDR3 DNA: TGTGCCAGCTCTCTCCAAACAGGGACGAACACTGAAGCTTTCTTT. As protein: CASSLQTGTNTEAFF. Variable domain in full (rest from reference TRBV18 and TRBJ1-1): NAGVMQNPRHLVRRRGQEARLRCSPMKGHSHVYWYRQLPEEGLKFMVYLQKENIIDESGMPKERFSAEFPKEGPSILRIQQVVRGDSAAYFCASSLQTGTNTEAFFGQGTRLTVV.

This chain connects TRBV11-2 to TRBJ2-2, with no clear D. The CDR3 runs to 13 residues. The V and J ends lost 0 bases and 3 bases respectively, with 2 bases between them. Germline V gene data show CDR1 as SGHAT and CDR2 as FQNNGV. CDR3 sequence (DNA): TGTGCCAGCAGCTTAGACGACACCGGGGAGCTGTTTTTT. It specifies CASSLDDTGELFF.

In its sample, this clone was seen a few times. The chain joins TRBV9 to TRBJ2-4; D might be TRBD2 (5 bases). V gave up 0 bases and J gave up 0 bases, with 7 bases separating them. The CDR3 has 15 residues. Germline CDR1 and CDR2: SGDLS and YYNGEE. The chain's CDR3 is CASSVAEGAKNIQYF. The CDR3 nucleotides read TGTGCCAGCAGCGTAGCTGAGGGAGCCAAAAACATTCAGTACTTC.

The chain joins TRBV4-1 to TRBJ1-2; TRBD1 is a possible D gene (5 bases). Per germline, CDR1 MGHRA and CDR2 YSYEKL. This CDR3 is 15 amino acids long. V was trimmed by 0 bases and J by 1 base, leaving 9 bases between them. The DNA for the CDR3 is TGCGCCAGCAGCCAAGATAGCAGGGTTAACTATGGCTACACCTTC. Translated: CASSQDSRVNYGYTF.

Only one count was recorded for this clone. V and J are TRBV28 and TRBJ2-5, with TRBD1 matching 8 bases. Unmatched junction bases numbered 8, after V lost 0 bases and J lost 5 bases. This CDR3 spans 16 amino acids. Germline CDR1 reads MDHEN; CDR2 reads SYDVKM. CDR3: CASSLWAGQDRETQYF. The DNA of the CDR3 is TGTGCCAGCAGTTTATGGGCGGGACAGGACCGGGAGACCCAGTACTTC.

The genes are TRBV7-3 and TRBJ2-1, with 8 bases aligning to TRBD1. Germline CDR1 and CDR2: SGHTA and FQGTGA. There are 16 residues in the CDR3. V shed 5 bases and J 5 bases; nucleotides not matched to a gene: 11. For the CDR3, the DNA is TGTGCCAGCAGCGCCCAACAGGGGGTCCGCAACAATGAGCAGTTCTTC. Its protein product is CASSAQQGVRNNEQFF. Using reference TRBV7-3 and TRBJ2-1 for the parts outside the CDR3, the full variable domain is GAGVSQTPSNKVTEKGKYVELRCDPISGHTALYWYRQSLGQGPEFLIYFQGTGAADDSGLPNDRFFAVRPEGSVSTLKIQRTERGDSAVYLCASSAQQGVRNNEQFFGPGTRLTVL.

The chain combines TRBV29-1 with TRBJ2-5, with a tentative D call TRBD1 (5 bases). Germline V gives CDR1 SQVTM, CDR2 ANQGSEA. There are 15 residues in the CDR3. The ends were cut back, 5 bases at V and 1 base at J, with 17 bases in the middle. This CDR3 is CSVFQEMGPQETQYF. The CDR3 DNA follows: TGCAGCGTTTTTCAGGAGATGGGGCCCCAAGAGACCCAGTACTTC.

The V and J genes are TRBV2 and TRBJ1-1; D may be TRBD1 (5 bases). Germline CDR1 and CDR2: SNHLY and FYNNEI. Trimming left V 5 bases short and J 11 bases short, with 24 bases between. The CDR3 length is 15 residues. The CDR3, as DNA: TGTGCCAGCAGTCAGGGCCGGGCCGGTGCTTCGATTGCTTTCTTT. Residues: CASSQGRAGASIAFF.

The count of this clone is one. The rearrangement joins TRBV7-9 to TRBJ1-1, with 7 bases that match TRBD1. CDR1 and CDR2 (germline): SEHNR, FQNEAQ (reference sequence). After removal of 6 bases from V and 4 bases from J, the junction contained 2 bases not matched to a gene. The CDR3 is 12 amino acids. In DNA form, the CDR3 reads TGTGCCAGCAGTCAGGGGGGCACTGAAGCTTTCTTT. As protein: CASSQGGTEAFF.

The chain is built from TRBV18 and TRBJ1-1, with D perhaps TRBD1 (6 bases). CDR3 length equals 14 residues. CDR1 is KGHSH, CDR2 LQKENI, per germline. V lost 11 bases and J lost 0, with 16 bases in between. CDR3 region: CAAKGEIMNTEAFF. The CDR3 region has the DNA TGTGCCGCAAAGGGGGAGATCATGAACACTGAAGCTTTCTTT.

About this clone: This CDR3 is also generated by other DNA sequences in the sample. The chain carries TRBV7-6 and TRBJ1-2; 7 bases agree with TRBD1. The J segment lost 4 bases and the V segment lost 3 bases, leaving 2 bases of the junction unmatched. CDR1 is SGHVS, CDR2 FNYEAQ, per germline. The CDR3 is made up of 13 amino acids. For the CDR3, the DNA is TGTGCCAGCAGCTTTCCAGGGGGCTATGGCTACACCTTC. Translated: CASSFPGGYGYTF. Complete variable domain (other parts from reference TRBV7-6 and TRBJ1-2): GAGVSQSPRYKVTKRGQDVALRCDPISGHVSLYWYRQALGQGPEFLTYFNYEAQQDKSGLPNDRFSAERPEGSISTLTIQRTEQRDSAMYRCASSFPGGYGYTFGSGTRLTVV.

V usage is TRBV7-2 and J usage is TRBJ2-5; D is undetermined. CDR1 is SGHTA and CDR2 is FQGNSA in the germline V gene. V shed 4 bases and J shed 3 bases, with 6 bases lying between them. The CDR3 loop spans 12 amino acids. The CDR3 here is CASSSLEETQYF. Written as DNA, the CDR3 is TGTGCCAGCAGCTCCCTAGAAGAGACCCAGTACTTC.

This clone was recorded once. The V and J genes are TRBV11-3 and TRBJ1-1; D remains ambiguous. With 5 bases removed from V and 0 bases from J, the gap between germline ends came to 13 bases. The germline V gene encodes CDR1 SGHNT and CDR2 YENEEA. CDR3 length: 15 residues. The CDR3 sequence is CASSPPGSLNTEAFF. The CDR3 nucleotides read TGTGCCAGCAGCCCGCCCGGGAGTCTGAACACTGAAGCTTTCTTT.

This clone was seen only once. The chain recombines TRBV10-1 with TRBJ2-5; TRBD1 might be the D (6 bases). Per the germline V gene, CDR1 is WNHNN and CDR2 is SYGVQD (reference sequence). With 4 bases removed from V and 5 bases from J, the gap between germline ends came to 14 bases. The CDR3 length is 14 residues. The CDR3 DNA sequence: TGCGCCAGCAGTGCAGGGGCCCGCGGGGAGACCCAGTACTTC. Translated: CASSAGARGETQYF.

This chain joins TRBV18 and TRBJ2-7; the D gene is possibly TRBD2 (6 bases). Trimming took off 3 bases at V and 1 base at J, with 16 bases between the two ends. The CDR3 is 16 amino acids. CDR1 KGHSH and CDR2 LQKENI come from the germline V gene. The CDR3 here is CASSPQGSGLSYEQYF. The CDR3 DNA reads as TGTGCCAGCTCACCGCAGGGATCGGGACTTTCCTACGAGCAGTACTTC.

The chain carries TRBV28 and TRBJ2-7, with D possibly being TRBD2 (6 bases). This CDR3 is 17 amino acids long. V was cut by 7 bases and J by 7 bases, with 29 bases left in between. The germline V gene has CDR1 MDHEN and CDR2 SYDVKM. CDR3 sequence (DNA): TGTGCCAGCACCCTCCTGGCGCGGGGAAGAGGCCTACGAGAGCAGTACTTC. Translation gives CASTLLARGRGLREQYF.

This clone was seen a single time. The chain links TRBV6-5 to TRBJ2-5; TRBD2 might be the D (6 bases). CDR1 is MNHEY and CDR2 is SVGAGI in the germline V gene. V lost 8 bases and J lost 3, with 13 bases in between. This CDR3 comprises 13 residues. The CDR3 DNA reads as TGTGCCAGCTCCCAACCGGGGGAAGAGACCCAGTACTTC. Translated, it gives CASSQPGEETQYF.

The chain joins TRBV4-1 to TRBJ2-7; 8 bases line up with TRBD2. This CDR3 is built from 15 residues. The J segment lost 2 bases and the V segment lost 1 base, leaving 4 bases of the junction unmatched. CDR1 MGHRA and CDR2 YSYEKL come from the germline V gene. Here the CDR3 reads CASSQVSGSTYEQYF. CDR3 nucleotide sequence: TGCGCCAGCAGCCAAGTCAGCGGGAGTACCTACGAGCAGTACTTC.

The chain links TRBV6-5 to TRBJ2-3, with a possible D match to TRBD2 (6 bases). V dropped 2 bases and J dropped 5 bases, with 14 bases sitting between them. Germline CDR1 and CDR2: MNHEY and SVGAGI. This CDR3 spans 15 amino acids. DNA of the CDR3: TGTGCCAGCAGTTACCGTGGCGGGAATGGAGATACGCAGTATTTT. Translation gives CASSYRGGNGDTQYF.

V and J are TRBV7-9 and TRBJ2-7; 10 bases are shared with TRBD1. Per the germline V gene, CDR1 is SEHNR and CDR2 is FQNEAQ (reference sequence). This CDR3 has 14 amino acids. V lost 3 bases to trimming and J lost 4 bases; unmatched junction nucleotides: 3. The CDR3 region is CASSFWDRGYEQYF. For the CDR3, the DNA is TGTGCCAGCAGCTTCTGGGACAGGGGATACGAGCAGTACTTC.

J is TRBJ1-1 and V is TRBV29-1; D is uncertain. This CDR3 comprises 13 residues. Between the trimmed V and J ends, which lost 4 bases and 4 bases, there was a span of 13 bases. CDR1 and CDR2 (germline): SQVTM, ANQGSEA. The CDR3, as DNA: TGCAGCGTTGTTTCCCGCCTAGGCACTGAAGCTTTCTTT. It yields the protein CSVVSRLGTEAFF.

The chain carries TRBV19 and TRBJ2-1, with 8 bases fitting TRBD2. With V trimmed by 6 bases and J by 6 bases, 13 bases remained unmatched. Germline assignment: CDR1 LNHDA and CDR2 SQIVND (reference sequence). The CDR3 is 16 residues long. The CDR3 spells CASSPLGSGVSNEQFF. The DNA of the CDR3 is TGTGCCAGTAGCCCCCTTGGTAGCGGGGTTTCCAATGAGCAGTTCTTC.

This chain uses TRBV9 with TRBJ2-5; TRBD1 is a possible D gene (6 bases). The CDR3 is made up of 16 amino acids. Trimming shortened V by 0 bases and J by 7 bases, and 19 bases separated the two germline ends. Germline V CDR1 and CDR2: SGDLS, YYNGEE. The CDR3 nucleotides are TGTGCCAGCAGCGTAGATGGCAGGGGCCTGCCGGGGACCCAGTACTTC. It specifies CASSVDGRGLPGTQYF.

In nucleotides, the CDR3 is TGTGCCTGGAGACACGAGGGACAGGGAATGTTTTTT. This sequence encodes CAWRHEGQGMFF. V gene TRBV30 combines with J gene TRBJ1-4; TRBD1 agrees at 9 bases. Per the germline V gene, CDR1 is GTSNPN and CDR2 is SVGIG (reference sequence). V gave up 3 bases and J gave up 15 bases; unmatched junction bases: 8. The length of the CDR3 is 12 residues.

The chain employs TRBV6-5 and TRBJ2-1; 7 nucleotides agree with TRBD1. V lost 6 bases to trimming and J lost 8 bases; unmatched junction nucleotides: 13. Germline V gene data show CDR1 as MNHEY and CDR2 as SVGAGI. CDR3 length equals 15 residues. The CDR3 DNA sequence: TGTGCCAGCAGCTGGGATAGACAGGGTGGCGATGAGCAGTTCTTC. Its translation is CASSWDRQGGDEQFF.

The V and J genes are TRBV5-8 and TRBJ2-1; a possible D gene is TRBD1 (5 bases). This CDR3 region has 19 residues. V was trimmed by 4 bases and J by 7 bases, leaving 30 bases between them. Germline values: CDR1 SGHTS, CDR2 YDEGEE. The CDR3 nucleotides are TGTGCCAGCAGCCCCTCGTCGGCAGGCCGACTTATCCCAGGGAATGAGCAGTTCTTC. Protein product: CASSPSSAGRLIPGNEQFF.

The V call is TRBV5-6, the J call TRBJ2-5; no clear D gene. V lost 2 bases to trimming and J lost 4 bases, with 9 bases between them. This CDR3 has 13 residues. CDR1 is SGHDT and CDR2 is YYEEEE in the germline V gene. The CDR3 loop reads CASSFPVGETQYF. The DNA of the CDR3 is TGTGCCAGCAGCTTCCCCGTCGGAGAGACCCAGTACTTC.

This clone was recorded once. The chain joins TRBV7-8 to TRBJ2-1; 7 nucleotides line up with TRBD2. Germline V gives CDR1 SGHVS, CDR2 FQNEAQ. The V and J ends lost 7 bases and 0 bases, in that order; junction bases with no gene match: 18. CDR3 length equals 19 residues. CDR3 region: CASTLWEGPHSSSYNEQFF. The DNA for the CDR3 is TGTGCCAGCACCCTCTGGGAGGGGCCCCATTCCAGCTCCTACAATGAGCAGTTCTTC.